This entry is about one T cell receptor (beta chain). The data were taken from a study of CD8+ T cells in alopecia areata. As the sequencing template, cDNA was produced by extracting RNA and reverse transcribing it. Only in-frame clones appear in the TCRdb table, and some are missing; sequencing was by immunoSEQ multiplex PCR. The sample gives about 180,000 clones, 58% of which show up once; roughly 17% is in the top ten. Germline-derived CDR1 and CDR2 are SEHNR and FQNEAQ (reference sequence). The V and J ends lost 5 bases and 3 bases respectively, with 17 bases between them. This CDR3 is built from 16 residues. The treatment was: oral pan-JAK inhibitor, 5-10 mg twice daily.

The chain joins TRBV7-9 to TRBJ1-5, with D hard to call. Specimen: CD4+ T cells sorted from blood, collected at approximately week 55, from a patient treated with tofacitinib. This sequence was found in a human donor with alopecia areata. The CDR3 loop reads CASSPGSGGDNQPQHF. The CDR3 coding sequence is TGTGCCAGCAGCCCCGGCTCCGGTGGGGACAATCAGCCCCAGCATTTT.